What follows describes a single T cell receptor beta chain. Researchers used genomic DNA as the template to profile TCR beta VDJ and CDR3. TCRdb independently ran MiXCR on the reads; one entry per CDR3 protein. The sample includes some 150,000 distinct CDR3 sequences, more than 35% of them seen just once. Per germline, CDR1 SGHAT and CDR2 FQNNGV. The CDR3 has 13 residues. Trimming pared 1 base from V and 8 bases from J, leaving 11 bases between. This entry comes from a study of CD8+CD57+ T cells in acquired aplastic anemia. This sequence originates from a human donor in good health, serving as a control. What was sequenced was sorted CD4+, CD8+, or CD8+CD57+ T cells (not recorded which) from PBMCs. This chain connects TRBV11-2 to TRBJ1-1; TRBD1 is a possible D gene (6 bases). The CDR3 DNA reads as TGTGCCAGCAGCTTAGGTCGGGGGGCCGAAGCTTTCTTT. Translating gives CASSLGRGAEAFF.